This T cell receptor beta chain was captured in a study of blood T cell repertoires in COVID-19 (dated by TCRdb to about 2020). Broadly, across the study: The collaborator samples originated in the United States, Italy and Spain and spanned the acute and convalescent phases of COVID-19. The material from the prospective study consisted of cDNA or gDNA derived from T cells, B-cell-depleted T cells, or PBMCs. The dataset comprised deeply sampled blood TCRbeta repertoires from subjects exposed to, actively infected with, or recovered from COVID-19. The repertoires were released in a freely available public database meant as a resource for research on the immune response to SARS-CoV-2. Samples came from the ongoing ImmuneRACE study (first 160 participants) plus 1,254 subjects from 6 global collaborators. Nearly every sample came with metadata listing a de-identified subject ID, COVID-19 status, age in years and sex. Where HLA class I and class II types were available, the types were taken from metadata supplied by the sample provider, not from assay-based typing.

TCRbeta CDR3 regions were amplified from genomic DNA using the immunoSEQ Assay, a bias-controlled multiplex PCR. The study's processing was this. The number of nucleated cells in each sample was estimated from the amplification of reference gene primers within the assay. To quantify the absolute abundance of each unique TCRbeta CDR3 rearrangement, sequence reads were collapsed and filtered. For each sample, productive Simpson clonality was calculated as the square root of Simpson's diversity index over productive rearrangements. The table was pulled from immuneACCESS by TCRdb, which kept in-frame rearrangements only. Such tables lose some clones; where checked, under half of the loss comes from unresolved V genes, and the rest has no known cause. V and J calls and clone size follow that table, whereas D and trimming were derived from the DNA. This sample holds more than 80,000 clones; approximately 88% were observed only once. The ten biggest clones cover approximately 34% of the sample.

Whole blood was collected in K2EDTA tubes by collaborating institutions according to the institutions' own protocols. For TCRbeta analysis, collaborators shipped samples as frozen whole blood, isolated PBMCs, or DNA extracted from either of those sample types. Trimming takes 1 base from V and 10 bases from J, and the germline ends sit 8 bases apart. The CDR3 runs 13 residues from the cysteine to the phenylalanine. Just CDR3 DNA is preserved here, 39 bases in frame from base 1. The germline V gene (reference sequence) specifies LGHDT as CDR1 and YNNKEL as CDR2. The investigation overall reported the following: The quantity of clinical and demographic metadata differed by source and by participant and was supplied without curation.

Details on this clone: The target of this receptor is not known. Base qualities are missing; no much larger clone stands one base away.

This TCR was recovered from a woman aged 80 or over with active or convalescent COVID-19. The V and J segments used are TRBV3-1 (or the pseudogene TRBV3-2) and TRBJ1-6; the D gene cannot be named for sure. Material: peripheral blood. The bases read TGTGCCAGCAGCCAAGCGAGGTCCTCACCCCTCCACTTT. The translation is CASSQARSSPLHF.